Described below is a single T cell receptor beta chain sequence and its context. The data were taken from a study of T cell responses to AZD1222 COVID-19 vaccine. The repertoire was sequenced with immunoSEQ multiplex PCR; TCRdb's copy has only in-frame clones and lacks some. The sample has more than 100,000 clones; over 75% are singletons. The CDR3 contains 12 residues. Trimming stripped 7 bases from V and 5 bases from J, with 9 bases between. Germline CDR1 is SEHNR and CDR2 is FQNEAQ (reference sequence). The TCR comes from an adult in good health. The chain combines TRBV7-9 with TRBJ2-1; the D is unclear. The specimen was peripheral blood, collected on day 0 of AZD1222 vaccination. The chain's CDR3 is CASNPGDNEQFF. CDR3 nucleotide sequence: TGTGCCAGCAACCCGGGCGACAATGAGCAGTTCTTC.